This T cell receptor (beta chain) was retrieved from a study of shared clonotypes between healthy human individuals. CDR3 length: 13 amino acids. From germline, CDR1 is MGHRA and CDR2 YSYEKL. V was pared by 9 bases and J by 6 bases, with 15 bases between. Original handling: Filtering differed since immunoSEQ provided only junctions, with no quality scores. Assay used: immunoSEQ multiplex PCR; TCRdb lists only in-frame clones, some missing. From that table come the V and J calls and clone size; the DNA was used to work out D and trimming. The sample contains more than 2 million clones, 95% of which appear only once. Points on this clone: Its specificity is not known.

Study-wide points: Naive CD4 clonotypes were shared across a handful of donors at roughly 5.5%.

J is TRBJ2-1 and V is TRBV4-1; D may be TRBD2 (6 bases). The origin of this receptor is a man younger than 35 in good health. Sequencing was performed on naive CD4+ T cells sorted from blood. Regarding subset: CD45RA+ positively selected. CDR3 region: CASSGSPFNEQFF. The CDR3 DNA sequence: TGCGCCAGTTCCGGGAGCCCCTTCAATGAGCAGTTCTTC.